One sample yielded the 18 T cell receptor beta chains listed below, sequenced in a study of patients and donors after allogeneic stem cell transplantation. TCRdb fed the RT-PCR reads into MiXCR, producing one record per CDR3 protein. Of some 230,000 distinct CDR3 sequences listed, over 12% are singletons. The source material was blood, either unsorted or a sorted T cell fraction (not recorded which). The receptor set was obtained from a human donor who was either an allogeneic HSCT recipient or a stem cell or donor lymphocyte infusion donor (not recorded which). It is not recorded whose cells these are; they may come from a transplant donor.

V and J are TRBV27 and TRBJ2-7; D is possibly TRBD1 (6 bases). The CDR3 is made up of 12 amino acids. Trimming removed 8 bases from V and 3 bases from J, with 11 bases in between. The germline gives CDR1 MNHEY, CDR2 SMNVEV (reference sequence). CDR3 protein: CASGGHFYEQYF. CDR3 coding DNA: TGTGCCAGCGGGGGACACTTCTACGAGCAGTACTTC.

The V call is TRBV7-9, the J call TRBJ2-2; D is possibly TRBD1 (5 bases). The CDR3 contains 15 residues. Germline-derived CDR1 and CDR2 are SEHNR and FQNEAQ (reference sequence). Trimming removed 5 bases from V and 4 bases from J, with 14 bases in between. CDR3: CASSPPGRVTGELFF. CDR3 bases: TGTGCCAGCAGCCCCCCAGGGCGCGTCACCGGGGAGCTGTTTTTT.

This clonotype was seen many times. V and J are TRBV20-1 and TRBJ2-5, with D possibly matching TRBD2 (5 bases). Per germline, CDR1 DFQATT and CDR2 SNEGSKA (reference sequence). The CDR3 consists of 15 residues. V lost 6 bases and J 0 bases, leaving 17 bases between the germline ends. The CDR3 sequence is CSAPTIDWYQETQYF. The CDR3 nucleotides read TGCAGTGCACCGACTATCGATTGGTACCAAGAGACCCAGTACTTC.

This clonotype has only a few counts. DNA of the CDR3: TGTGCCAGCAGATTAGACGGCACAGATACGCAGTATTTT. Translation gives CASRLDGTDTQYF. This rearrangement joins TRBV6-1 to TRBJ2-3; D ambiguous. V lost 6 bases to trimming and J lost 1 base, with 8 bases between them. The CDR3 consists of 13 residues. Germline loops: CDR1 MNHNS, CDR2 SASEGT.

The chain uses TRBV6-5 and TRBJ2-7; perhaps TRBD2 as D (5 bases). Trimming stripped 0 bases from V and 5 bases from J, with 14 bases between. From germline, CDR1 is MNHEY and CDR2 SVGAGI. CDR3 length equals 15 residues. The CDR3 DNA follows: TGTGCCAGCAGTTACTCGATTTCCCCGGGGAACGAGCAGTACTTC. Protein product: CASSYSISPGNEQYF.

This clonotype was seen more than once but under ten times. As DNA, the CDR3 is TGCAGTGCTAGTGGGAACAGGGTTACTGAAGCTTTCTTT. It encodes CSASGNRVTEAFF. The rearrangement uses TRBV20-1 and TRBJ1-1; a weak D match, TRBD1 (6 bases). V was clipped by 3 bases and J by 5 bases, with 13 bases between them. Germline-derived CDR1 and CDR2 are DFQATT and SNEGSKA (reference sequence). This CDR3 has 13 amino acids.

This clonotype was counted at least ten times. This chain joins TRBV5-1 and TRBJ1-1, with 7 bases that match TRBD1. The CDR3 has 15 residues. CDR1 is SGHRS, CDR2 YFSETQ, per germline. V trimming: 0 bases; J trimming: 5 bases; junction bases outside the gene matches: 7. CDR3 sequence reads: CASSLGDRAATEAFF. The CDR3 nucleotides read TGCGCCAGCAGCTTGGGAGACAGGGCAGCGACTGAAGCTTTCTTT.

This clonotype was seen repeatedly, ten times or more. CDR3 region: CASRAAGYQETQYF. In DNA form, the CDR3 reads TGTGCCAGCAGAGCCGCGGGGTACCAAGAGACCCAGTACTTC. The chain has TRBV28 and TRBJ2-5; a possible D gene is TRBD2 (6 bases). V gave up 6 bases and J gave up 0 bases, with 11 bases separating them. Germline V gene sequence: CDR1 MDHEN, CDR2 SYDVKM. The CDR3 has 14 residues.

This chain connects TRBV6-6 to TRBJ2-7, with no clear D. Germline lookup yields CDR1 MNHNY and CDR2 SVGAGI (reference sequence). Deletions cut 5 bases from V and 1 base from J, with 9 bases between. The length of the CDR3 is 13 residues. CDR3 amino acids: CASSPPTSYEQYF. The CDR3 region has the DNA TGTGCCAGCAGTCCCCCGACATCCTACGAGCAGTACTTC.

The rearrangement links TRBV15 to TRBJ1-1; D call uncertain. Trimming stripped 0 bases from V and 6 bases from J, with 11 bases between. Germline V gene lookup returns CDR1 LNHNV and CDR2 YYDKDF (reference sequence). The CDR3 has 14 amino acids. The CDR3 sequence: CATSRDRSAPEAFF. For the CDR3, the DNA is TGTGCCACCAGCAGAGATCGTTCGGCACCTGAAGCTTTCTTT.

This clonotype was picked up a small number of times. J is TRBJ1-2 and V is TRBV7-9; D unclear. The CDR3 is 15 residues long. CDR1 is SEHNR, CDR2 FQNEAQ, per germline (reference sequence). V lost 0 bases to trimming and J lost 1 base, with 9 bases between them. CDR3 in amino acids: CASSLAATVNYGYTF. The CDR3 DNA is TGTGCCAGCAGCTTAGCGGCAACAGTTAACTATGGCTACACCTTC.

This clonotype was seen many times. The chain links TRBV6-6 to TRBJ2-7; D not certain. Per germline, CDR1 MNHNY and CDR2 SVGAGI (reference sequence). This CDR3 has 12 residues. Deletions cut 6 bases from V and 6 bases from J, with 12 bases between. For the CDR3, the DNA is TGTGCCAGCAGCCCCCCAGCCTCCGAGCAGTACTTC. Residues: CASSPPASEQYF.

This clonotype was seen only a few times. The chain combines TRBV7-3 with TRBJ2-3, with 9 bases lining up with TRBD2. CDR1 is SGHTA and CDR2 is FQGTGA in the germline V gene. The CDR3 sequence is 16 residues long. V shed 5 bases and J 5 bases; nucleotides not matched to a gene: 11. CDR3 residues: CASSPRGLATGDTQYF. As DNA, the CDR3 is TGTGCCAGCAGCCCAAGGGGACTAGCTACCGGAGATACGCAGTATTTT.

The rearrangement links TRBV24-1 to TRBJ2-3, with D perhaps matching TRBD1 (6 bases). The V end lost 4 bases, the J end lost 2 bases, and 18 bases lay between the germline ends. The length of the CDR3 is 17 residues. The germline CDR1 and CDR2 sequences are KGHDR and SFDVKD. This chain's CDR3 is CATSDPLPGANTDTQYF. The DNA for the CDR3 is TGTGCCACCAGTGACCCGTTGCCAGGGGCAAACACAGATACGCAGTATTTT.

The chain links TRBV5-8 to TRBJ1-3; 9 nucleotides agree with TRBD1. CDR3 length equals 16 residues. The V segment lost 4 bases and the J segment 4 bases; nucleotides outside the gene matches: 9. Per germline, CDR1 SGHTS and CDR2 YDEGEE. The CDR3 reads CASSAGTGMKGNTIYF. The DNA for the CDR3 is TGTGCCAGCAGCGCCGGGACAGGGATGAAAGGAAACACCATATATTTT.

This clonotype was detected a few times. The J gene is TRBJ2-5, the V gene TRBV12-3 or TRBV12-4; possible D gene TRBD1, 6 bases. V was pared by 6 bases and J by 1 base, with 9 bases between. The CDR3 loop spans 13 amino acids. CDR3 coding DNA: TGTGCCAGCAGCGGACAGACCCAAGAGACCCAGTACTTC. As protein: CASSGQTQETQYF.

The V call is TRBV11-2, the J call TRBJ1-2, with D maybe TRBD1 (6 bases). The germline gives CDR1 SGHAT, CDR2 FQNNGV. The length of the CDR3 is 13 residues. V gave up 5 bases and J gave up 4 bases, with 11 bases separating them. The CDR3 DNA follows: TGTGCCAGCAGCGAGGGGGGTAGCTATGGCTACACCTTC. It is translated as CASSEGGSYGYTF.

The chain joins TRBV7-2 to TRBJ2-7, with D perhaps TRBD2 (6 bases). The length of the CDR3 is 12 residues. Trimming cost V 5 bases and J 11 bases, with 16 bases left between them. Per germline, CDR1 SGHTA and CDR2 FQGNSA. The CDR3 DNA sequence: TGTGCCAGCAGCACCGCCGGGACTGTCAAGTACTTC. Translated: CASSTAGTVKYF.